What follows are 10 T cell receptor beta chains derived from one specimen sequenced in a study of CD8+ T cells in alopecia areata. The treatment here: oral pan-JAK inhibitor, 5-10 mg twice daily. Sequencing relied on a cDNA template that was reverse transcribed from extracted RNA. Sequenced by immunoSEQ multiplex PCR; TCRdb stores in-frame clones only, minus some. This table holds under 300,000 clones, 60% found once. The specimen was CD4+ T cells sorted from blood, collected around week 52, from a patient treated with tofacitinib. Receptors originate from a human donor with alopecia areata.

The chain carries TRBV7-8 and TRBJ1-5; the match to TRBD1 covers 10 bases. CDR3 length equals 17 residues. V gave up 4 bases and J gave up 0 bases; unmatched junction bases: 6. From germline, CDR1 is SGHVS and CDR2 FQNEAQ. CDR3 region: CASSWDRGGVSNQPQHF. The CDR3 nucleotides are TGTGCCAGCAGCTGGGACAGGGGCGGTGTTAGCAATCAGCCCCAGCATTTT.

This chain connects TRBV5-4 to TRBJ2-5; D is unclear. The CDR3 runs 14 residues. The V end was cut by 3 bases, the J end by 5 bases, with 14 bases between. Per the germline V gene, CDR1 is SGHNT and CDR2 is YYREEE (reference sequence). The CDR3 DNA follows: TGTGCCAGCAGCTCACCAGGCGGTTCGGAGACCCAGTACTTC. This encodes CASSSPGGSETQYF.

This clone was seen at least ten times. J is TRBJ2-5 and V is TRBV2; D tentatively fits TRBD1 or TRBD2 (6 bases each). CDR1 and CDR2 (germline): SNHLY, FYNNEI. V gave up 7 bases and J gave up 5 bases, with 11 bases separating them. The CDR3 contains 12 residues. The DNA of the CDR3 is TGTGCCAGCAACCGGAGGGGGGAGACCCAGTACTTC. Translating gives CASNRRGETQYF.

This sequence joins TRBV30 and TRBJ2-2; D gene ambiguous. The CDR3 is 16 amino acids. The V gene lost 4 bases and the J gene lost 4 bases, with 19 bases spanning the gap. Germline CDR1 is GTSNPN and CDR2 is SVGIG (reference sequence). The CDR3 protein is CAWKPRGVYLTGELFF. The DNA of the CDR3 is TGTGCCTGGAAACCACGTGGGGTCTACCTCACCGGGGAGCTGTTTTTT.

CDR3 in DNA: TGTGCCTGGAGTTTCCGCGGCGAGCAGTACTTC. It is translated as CAWSFRGEQYF. V and J are TRBV30 and TRBJ2-7; D is undetermined. This CDR3 is 11 amino acids long. CDR1 GTSNPN and CDR2 SVGIG come from the germline V gene (reference sequence). V lost 2 bases, J lost 6 bases, and 8 bases lay in between. Full variable domain (remainder filled in from reference TRBV30 and TRBJ2-7): SQTIHQWPATLVQPVGSPLSLECTVEGTSNPNLYWYRQAAGRGLQLLFYSVGIGQISSEVPQNLSASRPQDRQFILSSKKLLLSDSGFYLCAWSFRGEQYFGPGTRLTVT.

This clone was counted only a few times. CDR3 region: CAGQDQDNEQFF. In nucleotides, the CDR3 is TGTGCCGGCCAGGACCAAGACAATGAGCAGTTCTTC. This rearrangement joins TRBV2 to TRBJ2-1; no reliable D call. The germline V and J ends were trimmed by 11 bases and 5 bases, with 13 bases remaining between them. This CDR3 comprises 12 residues. Germline V gene data show CDR1 as SNHLY and CDR2 as FYNNEI.

Of note for this clone: With a far larger clone one base away, a read error is the likely cause. The genes are TRBV5-4 and TRBJ1-1; D remains ambiguous. Germline V gene data show CDR1 as SGHNT and CDR2 as YYREEE (reference sequence). The CDR3 has 11 amino acids. V was clipped by 4 bases and J by 1 base, with 2 bases between them. The CDR3: CASSQNTEAFF. The DNA of the CDR3 is TGTGCCAGCAGCCAGAACACTGAAGCTTTCTTT.

The V call is TRBV5-1, the J call TRBJ1-4; D may be TRBD1 (5 bases). The CDR3 is 15 amino acids. Trimming removed 3 bases from V and 1 base from J, with 10 bases in between. The germline V gene encodes CDR1 SGHRS and CDR2 YFSETQ. Written as DNA, the CDR3 is TGCGCCAGCAGCTCGGGAAGGGGAACTAATGAAAAACTGTTTTTT. It encodes CASSSGRGTNEKLFF.

This clone was seen a few times. The chain couples TRBV6-6 to TRBJ2-5, with 14 positions matching TRBD2. With V trimmed by 5 bases and J by 4 bases, 6 bases remained unmatched. The CDR3 loop spans 16 amino acids. The V gene's germline CDR1 is MNHNY and CDR2 SVGAGI (reference sequence). CDR3 sequence: CASSDLGLAGAETQYF. CDR3 nucleotide sequence: TGTGCCAGCAGTGACTTGGGACTAGCGGGGGCAGAGACCCAGTACTTC.

The V gene is TRBV4-2, the J gene TRBJ1-1; D is possibly TRBD1 (6 bases). Germline CDR1 LGHNA, CDR2 YNFKEQ. The CDR3 has 15 amino acids. The V end lost 0 bases, the J end lost 5 bases, and 13 bases lay between the germline ends. The CDR3: CASSQDWGAGTEAFF. DNA for the CDR3: TGTGCCAGCAGCCAAGATTGGGGGGCCGGGACTGAAGCTTTCTTT.